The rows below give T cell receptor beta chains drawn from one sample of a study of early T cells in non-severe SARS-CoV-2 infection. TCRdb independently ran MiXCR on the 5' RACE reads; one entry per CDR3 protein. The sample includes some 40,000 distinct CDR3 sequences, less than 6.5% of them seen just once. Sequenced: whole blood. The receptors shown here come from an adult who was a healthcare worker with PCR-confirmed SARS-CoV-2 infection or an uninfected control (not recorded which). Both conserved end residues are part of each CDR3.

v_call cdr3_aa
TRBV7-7 CASSPGQGEGNTIYF
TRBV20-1 CSAWDRVGYGYTF
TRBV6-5 CASSYSGGLRTEAFF
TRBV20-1 CSAISSGDQPQHF
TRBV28 CASSSAAGGPYNEQFF
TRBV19 CASSISRPNGELFF
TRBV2 CASSGRLGGQPQHF
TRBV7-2 CASSFSLGGETQYF
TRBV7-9 CASSFRQQDYNDQFF
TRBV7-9 CASSPKQRLNTEAFF
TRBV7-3 CASSLLSGGPHNEQFF
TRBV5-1 CASSLGRQGFYNEQFF
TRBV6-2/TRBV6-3 CASSGTGLGEQFF
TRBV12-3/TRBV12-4 CASSRTSGGTDTQYF
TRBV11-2 CASSLGVRAETQYF
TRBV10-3 CAISESEQLSEKLFF
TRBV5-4 CASSLAGGGLEETQYF
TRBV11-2 CASSRTGTEAFF
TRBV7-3 CASSLMHGQGLLTDTQYF
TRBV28 CASSSPGQGNNEQFF
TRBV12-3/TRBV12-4 CASSLWTSGSYEQYF
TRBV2 CASRPDQNTEAFF
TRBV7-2 CASTKDRAGRWFF